Detailed here is one T cell receptor (beta chain). What it binds is unknown. The CDR3 contains 16 residues. The ends were cut back, 7 bases at V and 0 bases at J, with 16 bases in the middle. CDR1 is LGHDT and CDR2 is YNNKEL in the germline V gene (reference sequence). This entry belongs to a study of T cell responses to AZD1222 COVID-19 vaccine. Findings and caveats of the study: Clonal diversity was possibly underestimated, and the donors were mostly white British, with more females. Spike-specific TCRs gained breadth and depth after people received two AZD1222 doses.

The method was immunoSEQ multiplex PCR; TCRdb's version includes in-frame clones alone and lacks a portion of them. The repertoire holds about 66,000 clones, with about 90% as singletons. This chain uses TRBV3-1 (or the pseudogene TRBV3-2) with TRBJ1-3; D uncertain. The clonotype was recovered from an adult in good health. Sequenced here: peripheral blood, sampled on day 0 of AZD1222 vaccination. The CDR3, as DNA: TGTGCCAGCACCCAGGAGAGGGTAAACTCTGGAAACACCATATATTTT. Residues: CASTQERVNSGNTIYF.